What follows are 6 T cell receptor beta chains derived from one specimen sequenced in a study of T cell responses to AZD1222 COVID-19 vaccine. Profiling relied on immunoSEQ multiplex PCR, and the TCRdb table lists in-frame clones only, not all of them. The sample holds roughly 99,000 clones, 92% seen once. This sample comprised peripheral blood, obtained 28 days after the second AZD1222 dose. The receptors were gathered from an adult who received the AZD1222 COVID-19 vaccine.

This clone was recorded only once. This rearrangement joins TRBV3-1 (or the pseudogene TRBV3-2) to TRBJ2-2; tentative D call: TRBD2 (5 bases). CDR3 length equals 16 residues. V shed 0 bases and J shed 6 bases, with 14 bases lying between them. The germline V gene has CDR1 LGHDT and CDR2 YNNKEL (reference sequence). The CDR3 DNA reads TGTGCCAGCAGCCAAGATCTGGGAGTGTTCTCCGGGGAGCTGTTTTTT. Protein: CASSQDLGVFSGELFF.

The sample holds one count of this clone. The chain recombines TRBV25-1 with TRBJ2-3; 8 bases align to TRBD2. This CDR3 is 16 amino acids long. CDR1 and CDR2 (germline): MGHDK, SYGVNS. The J segment lost 4 bases and the V segment lost 2 bases, leaving 8 bases of the junction unmatched. The CDR3 here is CASSEAGGSIADTQYF. As DNA, the CDR3 is TGTGCCAGCAGTGAAGCGGGGGGCAGTATAGCAGATACGCAGTATTTT.

This clone was counted once. CDR3 DNA: TGCAGCGTGGGGACCAGGGGTGGGGAGCAGTACTTC. It yields the protein CSVGTRGGEQYF. The chain is built from TRBV29-1 and TRBJ2-7, with D possibly being TRBD1 (6 bases). This CDR3 contains 12 residues. Germline lookup yields CDR1 SQVTM and CDR2 ANQGSEA. V gave up 6 bases and J gave up 7 bases, with 16 bases separating them.

The table lists this clone with a count of one. This sequence joins TRBV19 and TRBJ2-1, with D uncertain. This CDR3 region has 14 residues. V was cut by 4 bases and J by 4 bases, with 11 bases left in between. In germline, CDR1 is LNHDA, CDR2 SQIVND (reference sequence). The CDR3 spells CASSRPSQYNEQFF. CDR3 nucleotide sequence: TGTGCCAGTAGTAGGCCCTCCCAATACAATGAGCAGTTCTTC. The complete variable domain, with remaining parts taken from reference TRBV19 and TRBJ2-1, reads DGGITQSPKYLFRKEGQNVTLSCEQNLNHDAMYWYRQDPGQGLRLIYYSQIVNDFQKGDIAEGYSVSREKKESFPLTVTSAQKNPTAFYLCASSRPSQYNEQFFGPGTRLTVL.

The V and J genes are TRBV6-2 or TRBV6-3 and TRBJ2-1, with 9 bases that match TRBD1. This CDR3 region has 11 residues. After removal of 4 bases from V and 14 bases from J, the junction contained 3 bases not matched to a gene. Per the germline V gene, CDR1 is MNHEY and CDR2 is SVGEGT. CDR3 sequence reads: CASSLGQGEFF. CDR3 bases: TGTGCCAGCAGTTTGGGACAGGGAGAGTTCTTC.

This chain connects TRBV10-1 to TRBJ1-6, with no clear D. Per the germline V gene, CDR1 is WNHNN and CDR2 is SYGVQD (reference sequence). Trimming stripped 11 bases from V and 8 bases from J, with 10 bases between. The CDR3 is 11 residues long. This CDR3 reads CAGPRDSPLHF. The CDR3, as DNA: TGCGCCGGCCCGCGGGATTCACCCCTCCACTTT.